These 17 T cell receptor beta chains share one sample of origin, sequenced in a study of blood T cells in healthy people across ages. A second PCR, run for about 7 to 12 cycles, used a sample-barcoded 5' primer plus a J-beta primer mix. TCRdb processed the 5' RACE reads anew with MiXCR; each CDR3 protein has one entry. Of some 710,000 distinct CDR3 sequences in the sample, about 46% were seen once. The sequencing input was blood. These receptors all stem from an elderly man in good health.

This clonotype was seen a handful of times. The chain carries TRBV20-1 and TRBJ2-1; TRBD2 matches 10 bases. The CDR3 runs to 19 residues. Germline-derived CDR1 and CDR2 are DFQATT and SNEGSKA (reference sequence). V lost 5 bases and J lost 8; bases outside the gene matches: 24. The chain's CDR3 is CSALGSLAALAGGGYEQFF. The CDR3 DNA reads as TGCAGTGCTCTAGGAAGCCTAGCGGCCTTAGCGGGAGGTGGCTATGAGCAGTTCTTC.

A single count supports this clonotype. The CDR3 protein is CAISESSSGATDTQYF. CDR3 nucleotides: TGTGCCATCAGTGAGTCCTCAAGCGGGGCCACAGATACGCAGTATTTT. The J gene is TRBJ2-3, the V gene TRBV10-3; 7 nucleotides line up with TRBD2. The CDR3 is made up of 16 amino acids. V lost 0 bases to trimming and J lost 2 bases; unmatched junction nucleotides: 5. From germline, CDR1 is ENHRY and CDR2 SYGVKD.

This clonotype came up a few times. CDR3 sequence reads: CASSQPGQVDNEQFF. CDR3 DNA sequence: TGCGCCAGCAGCCAACCGGGACAGGTCGACAATGAGCAGTTCTTC. The chain links TRBV4-1 to TRBJ2-1; 8 bases align to TRBD1. The J segment lost 5 bases and the V segment lost 2 bases, leaving 5 bases of the junction unmatched. The germline V gene encodes CDR1 MGHRA and CDR2 YSYEKL. The CDR3 runs 15 residues.

This clonotype was observed at least ten times. The V gene is TRBV29-1, the J gene TRBJ2-7; no firm D call. The germline CDR1 and CDR2 sequences are SQVTM and ANQGSEA. There are 13 residues in the CDR3. The germline V and J ends were trimmed by 0 bases and 2 bases, with 8 bases remaining between them. The CDR3 region is CSVEESYTYEQYF. The DNA for the CDR3 is TGCAGCGTTGAAGAAAGCTATACCTACGAGCAGTACTTC.

The rearrangement links TRBV2 to TRBJ2-6; 10 nucleotides agree with TRBD1. The V segment lost 8 bases and the J segment 2 bases; nucleotides outside the gene matches: 0. Germline CDR1 reads SNHLY; CDR2 reads FYNNEI. This CDR3 region has 14 residues. CDR3 nucleotide sequence: TGTGCCAGCGGACAGGGGGCTGGGGCCAACGTCCTGACTTTC. Residues: CASGQGAGANVLTF.

This clonotype was counted at least ten times. The chain links TRBV11-3 to TRBJ2-7, with 9 bases lining up with TRBD1. Germline V gene sequence: CDR1 SGHNT, CDR2 YENEEA. This CDR3 has 17 residues. With 1 base clipped from V and 0 bases from J, the junction kept 7 bases outside the gene matches. The CDR3 is CASSLVAQDRGSYEQYF. DNA of the CDR3: TGTGCCAGCAGCTTAGTAGCGCAGGACAGGGGCTCCTACGAGCAGTACTTC.

This chain links TRBV7-9 with TRBJ1-4; no clear D. V was pared by 8 bases and J by 7 bases, with 17 bases between. Germline CDR1 reads SEHNR; CDR2 reads FQNEAQ (reference sequence). The CDR3 extends over 14 amino acids. CDR3 DNA: TGTGCCAGCCGCCTTACCCCCGGGGTTGAAAAACTGTTTTTT. Translating gives CASRLTPGVEKLFF.

The chain is built from TRBV7-9 and TRBJ2-5, with no clear D. The CDR3 spans 18 residues. In germline, CDR1 is SEHNR, CDR2 FQNEAQ (reference sequence). V lost 2 bases and J lost 2, with 21 bases in between. Here the CDR3 reads CASSLSASKGSNQETQYF. CDR3 sequence (DNA): TGTGCCAGCAGCTTAAGTGCGAGTAAAGGGTCAAATCAAGAGACCCAGTACTTC.

This clonotype appeared many times. V gene TRBV7-2 combines with J gene TRBJ2-7, with TRBD2 as a possible D gene (6 bases). Between the trimmed V and J ends, which lost 5 bases and 0 bases, there was a span of 14 bases. The CDR3 covers 15 residues. Germline CDR1 reads SGHTA; CDR2 reads FQGNSA. In DNA form, the CDR3 reads TGTGCCAGCAGCACGCCGCGGGGCAGCTCCTACGAGCAGTACTTC. This codes for CASSTPRGSSYEQYF.

The chain has TRBV7-2 and TRBJ1-1; D unclear. The germline V gene has CDR1 SGHTA and CDR2 FQGNSA. V lost 5 bases and J 4 bases, leaving 14 bases between the germline ends. This CDR3 comprises 14 residues. CDR3: CASSPSVGGTEAFF. In DNA, the CDR3 is TGTGCCAGCAGCCCTTCCGTCGGTGGCACTGAAGCTTTCTTT.

This chain connects TRBV28 to TRBJ2-7, with 10 bases matching TRBD2. CDR3 length: 13 residues. Germline values: CDR1 MDHEN, CDR2 SYDVKM. The trim removed 7 bases at V and 3 bases at J, leaving 3 bases unmatched. CDR3 protein: CASKREGLYEQYF. The CDR3 region has the DNA TGTGCCAGCAAGCGGGAGGGCCTCTACGAGCAGTACTTC.

This clonotype has a handful of counts. This chain connects TRBV12-3 or TRBV12-4 to TRBJ2-5; 10 bases are a match to TRBD2. The CDR3 has 14 residues. The junction had 12 bases not matched to a gene; V was cut back by 6 bases and J by 11 bases. The CDR3 DNA sequence: TGTGCCAGCAGCCCTAGCGGGAGAGGAGATGTGCAGTACTTC. It translates to CASSPSGRGDVQYF.

The CDR3 here is CASSQDDGRFASDTQYF. The DNA for the CDR3 is TGCGCCAGCAGCCAAGATGACGGCCGCTTCGCTTCAGATACGCAGTATTTT. The rearrangement links TRBV4-3 to TRBJ2-3; D remains ambiguous. V lost 0 bases, J lost 4 bases, and 17 bases lay in between. The CDR3 contains 17 residues. The V gene's germline CDR1 is LGHNA and CDR2 YSLEER.

The V and J genes are TRBV20-1 and TRBJ1-6; 12 bases line up with TRBD1. Looked up from germline, CDR1 is DFQATT and CDR2 is SNEGSKA (reference sequence). The length of the CDR3 is 14 residues. With V trimmed by 5 bases and J by 10 bases, 6 bases remained unmatched. The chain's CDR3 is CSARGTGGRSPLHF. CDR3 coding DNA: TGCAGTGCTCGAGGGACAGGGGGCAGGTCACCCCTCCACTTT.

This chain connects TRBV3-1 to TRBJ2-1; possible D gene TRBD2, 5 bases. The CDR3 runs 16 residues. Per the germline V gene, CDR1 is LGHDT and CDR2 is YNNKEL (reference sequence). V was trimmed by 1 base and J by 4 bases, leaving 14 bases between them. CDR3 sequence: CASSQGLRADYNEQFF. CDR3 nucleotides: TGTGCCAGCAGCCAAGGTCTACGAGCGGATTACAATGAGCAGTTCTTC.

This clonotype was recorded many times. This chain uses TRBV20-1 with TRBJ2-7; D tentatively fits TRBD1 or TRBD2 (5 bases each). This CDR3 contains 14 residues. V was cut by 3 bases and J by 7 bases, with 19 bases left in between. Germline CDR1 is DFQATT and CDR2 is SNEGSKA (reference sequence). CDR3 DNA sequence: TGCAGTGCTAGCGGGACCCGAACACTACGGGAGCAGTACTTC. Translated: CSASGTRTLREQYF.

The chain carries TRBV20-1 and TRBJ2-5; D is undetermined. The end of the DNA aligns better with TRBJ2-7, so the J call may be wrong. Germline CDR1 reads DFQATT; CDR2 reads SNEGSKA (reference sequence). The CDR3 runs 13 residues. The CDR3, as DNA: TGCAGTGGCCTTTGGATGATGGTCAACGAGCAGTACTTC. It is translated as CSGLWMMVNEQYF.